The 19 T cell receptor beta chains below were found in one sample sequenced in a study of shared clonotypes between healthy human individuals. The protocol was immunoSEQ multiplex PCR, while the TCRdb copy is restricted to in-frame clones and leaves out a portion. Of roughly 320,000 clones detected, 87% appear once; the ten largest clones hold about 17%. The sample consisted of memory CD8+ T cells sorted from blood. Subset defined: CD45RO+ cells pooled with CCR7-negative TemRA cells. The receptors were sampled from a man between 18 and 35 years old in good health.

In its sample, this clone was seen once. The chain couples TRBV9 to TRBJ2-7, with 11 bases that match TRBD1. This CDR3 spans 16 amino acids. Germline assignment: CDR1 SGDLS and CDR2 YYNGEE. Unmatched junction bases numbered 6, after V lost 3 bases and J lost 1 base. The CDR3 DNA follows: TGTGCCAGCAGCGCCTCCCGGGACAGGGGGTCCTACGAGCAGTACTTC. Translated: CASSASRDRGSYEQYF.

The V gene is TRBV18, the J gene TRBJ2-1, with TRBD2 matching over 11 bases. Germline values: CDR1 KGHSH, CDR2 LQKENI. The CDR3 contains 19 residues. The V gene end was trimmed by 1 base and the J gene end by 0 bases; junction bases not matched to a gene: 8. The CDR3 protein is CASSPRRLAGPSSYNEQFF. The CDR3 DNA reads as TGTGCCAGCTCACCACGGAGACTAGCGGGACCTAGCTCCTACAATGAGCAGTTCTTC.

The rearrangement joins TRBV5-1 to TRBJ2-7, with a weak D call TRBD2 (6 bases). The CDR3 consists of 14 residues. V was cut by 0 bases and J by 3 bases, with 10 bases left in between. Germline loops: CDR1 SGHRS, CDR2 YFSETQ. The CDR3 region is CASSLAWGLYEQYF. DNA for the CDR3: TGCGCCAGCAGCTTGGCCTGGGGACTCTACGAGCAGTACTTC.

This chain joins TRBV29-1 and TRBJ2-2; possibly TRBD2 for D (6 bases). This CDR3 region has 12 residues. Per the germline V gene, CDR1 is SQVTM and CDR2 is ANQGSEA. The V end was cut by 6 bases, the J end by 6 bases, with 11 bases between. In DNA, the CDR3 is TGCAGCGTGACCGGGGGATCCGGGGAGCTGTTTTTT. The encoded protein is CSVTGGSGELFF.

The V and J genes are TRBV4-1 and TRBJ1-1; D call uncertain. CDR3 length: 15 residues. Trimming stripped 4 bases from V and 2 bases from J, with 14 bases between. The germline gives CDR1 MGHRA, CDR2 YSYEKL. The CDR3 DNA is TGCGCCAGCAGCCGGGATGAGGGTCGAAACACTGAAGCTTTCTTT. This gives the protein CASSRDEGRNTEAFF.

In regard to this clone: This may arise from a read error, as a much more abundant clone is one base away. This rearrangement joins TRBV2 to TRBJ2-7; D possibly corresponds to TRBD1 (5 bases). CDR3 length: 13 amino acids. The ends were cut back, 6 bases at V and 0 bases at J, with 9 bases in the middle. Germline loops: CDR1 SNHLY, CDR2 FYNNEI. The CDR3 nucleotides are TGTGCCAGCAGCTGGACAACCTCCTACGAGCAGTACTTC. The encoded protein is CASSWTTSYEQYF.

The chain is built from TRBV27 and TRBJ2-3; 14 bases map to TRBD2. Germline V gene data show CDR1 as MNHEY and CDR2 as SMNVEV (reference sequence). The CDR3 contains 17 residues. The J segment lost 6 bases and the V segment lost 1 base, leaving 6 bases of the junction unmatched. The CDR3 bases are TGTGCCAGCAGTTTATTAGGGACTAGCGGGGGTACCGATACGCAGTATTTT. Amino acids: CASSLLGTSGGTDTQYF.

The gene calls are TRBV27 and TRBJ1-1; 12 bases are shared with TRBD1. The germline CDR1 and CDR2 sequences are MNHEY and SMNVEV (reference sequence). V lost 7 bases and J lost 1; bases outside the gene matches: 10. The CDR3 is made up of 17 amino acids. This CDR3 is CASTSYRDRGRNTEAFF. The CDR3, as DNA: TGTGCCAGCACATCCTACCGGGACAGGGGGCGGAACACTGAAGCTTTCTTT.

V and J are TRBV15 and TRBJ2-3; D gene uncertain. The ends were cut back, 7 bases at V and 0 bases at J, with 14 bases in the middle. Per the germline V gene, CDR1 is LNHNV and CDR2 is YYDKDF (reference sequence). The CDR3 loop spans 15 amino acids. CDR3 protein: CATMSASDSTDTQYF. DNA of the CDR3: TGTGCCACCATGTCAGCTTCAGATAGCACAGATACGCAGTATTTT.

This chain links TRBV15 with TRBJ2-7; D tentatively fits TRBD1 or TRBD2 (5 bases each). V lost 5 bases, J lost 3 bases, and 14 bases lay in between. The CDR3 totals 14 residues. From germline, CDR1 is LNHNV and CDR2 YYDKDF (reference sequence). CDR3 sequence (DNA): TGTGCCACCAGCCCCGGGACCAGAGGCTACGAGCAGTACTTC. Translated: CATSPGTRGYEQYF. The full variable domain, in which reference TRBV15 and TRBJ2-7 provide the parts outside the CDR3, is DAMVIQNPRYQVTQFGKPVTLSCSQTLNHNVMYWYQQKSSQAPKLLFHYYDKDFNNEADTPDNFQSRRPNTSFCFLDIRSPGLGDTAMYLCATSPGTRGYEQYFGPGTRLTVT.

V usage is TRBV10-3 and J usage is TRBJ2-5; TRBD1 agrees at 12 bases. Germline V gene data show CDR1 as ENHRY and CDR2 as SYGVKD. V dropped 3 bases and J dropped 4; count of bases not matched to a gene: 6. The CDR3 totals 16 residues. CDR3 sequence (DNA): TGTGCCATCAGTGACGGGACAGGGGGCCTTGGAGAGACCCAGTACTTC. Translated: CAISDGTGGLGETQYF.

The chain combines TRBV21-1 with TRBJ1-5; the DNA was not compared with TRBD1, the D call given in the table. TRBV21-1 is an annotated pseudogene. The length of the CDR3 is 18 residues. The CDR3 region is CASSKEYPRGRSNQPQHF. The DNA of the CDR3 is TGTGCCAGCAGCAAAGAGTACCCCAGGGGGCGAAGCAATCAGCCCCAGCATTTT.

The CDR3 nucleotides are TGTGCCAGCAGCAACAGAGGACAGGGCCCTACCGGGGAGCTGTTTTTT. It encodes CASSNRGQGPTGELFF. This sequence joins TRBV28 and TRBJ2-2; 8 bases line up with TRBD1. The CDR3 length is 16 residues. Germline CDR1 is MDHEN and CDR2 is SYDVKM. With 6 bases clipped from V and 5 bases from J, the junction kept 11 bases outside the gene matches.

The chain couples TRBV9 to TRBJ1-1; a weak D match, TRBD1 (5 bases). The CDR3 sequence is 14 residues long. CDR1 and CDR2 (germline): SGDLS, YYNGEE. V was trimmed by 3 bases and J by 4 bases, leaving 13 bases between them. CDR3 nucleotides: TGTGCCAGCAGCGGTCAGGGCGCGGGCACTGAAGCTTTCTTT. This gives the protein CASSGQGAGTEAFF. Together with reference TRBV9 and TRBJ1-1, the CDR3 gives the full variable domain: DSGVTQTPKHLITATGQRVTLRCSPRSGDLSVYWYQQSLDQGLQFLIQYYNGEERAKGNILERFSAQQFPDLHSELNLSSLELGDSALYFCASSGQGAGTEAFFGQGTRLTVV.

The chain links TRBV5-1 to TRBJ2-7; 7 bases are shared with TRBD2. V was clipped by 0 bases and J by 5 bases; unmatched bases: 8. This CDR3 comprises 15 residues. The germline gives CDR1 SGHRS, CDR2 YFSETQ. CDR3 loop: CASSLGPGTNHEQYF. The DNA for the CDR3 is TGCGCCAGCAGCTTGGGGCCCGGGACTAACCACGAGCAGTACTTC.

The gene calls are TRBV7-9 and TRBJ2-2, with D perhaps matching TRBD2 (5 bases). This CDR3 spans 15 amino acids. V was clipped by 4 bases and J by 0 bases, with 9 bases between them. Germline assignment: CDR1 SEHNR and CDR2 FQNEAQ (reference sequence). The CDR3 DNA is TGTGCCAGCAGCTCGAGTAGCGCGAACACCGGGGAGCTGTTTTTT. This encodes CASSSSSANTGELFF.

V gene TRBV6-5 combines with J gene TRBJ2-2; a weak D match, TRBD1 (6 bases). Trimming left V 10 bases short and J 1 base short, with 10 bases between. Germline V lookup: CDR1 MNHEY, CDR2 SVGAGI. The CDR3 runs 13 residues. The CDR3 sequence is CATQQGNTGELFF. In DNA form, the CDR3 reads TGTGCCACCCAACAGGGGAACACCGGGGAGCTGTTTTTT.

V gene TRBV10-1 combines with J gene TRBJ2-3; D remains ambiguous. Germline V gene data show CDR1 as WNHNN and CDR2 as SYGVQD (reference sequence). This CDR3 region has 15 residues. Trimming shortened V by 0 bases and J by 1 base, and 8 bases separated the two germline ends. CDR3 loop: CASSESGSGTDTQYF. CDR3 nucleotides: TGCGCCAGCAGTGAGTCGGGCTCCGGCACAGATACGCAGTATTTT.

J is TRBJ2-7 and V is TRBV7-2, with D uncertain. Germline assignment: CDR1 SGHTA and CDR2 FQGNSA. V shed 3 bases and J shed 6 bases, with 6 bases lying between them. The CDR3 contains 11 residues. The CDR3 here is CASSLVSEQYF. DNA for the CDR3: TGTGCCAGCAGCTTGGTAAGCGAGCAGTACTTC. Looking up the rest from reference TRBV7-2 and TRBJ2-7 gives the full variable domain: GAGVSQSPSNKVTEKGKDVELRCDPISGHTALYWYRQSLGQGLEFLIYFQGNSAPDKSGLPSDRFSAERTGGSVSTLTIQRTQQEDSAVYLCASSLVSEQYFGPGTRLTVT.